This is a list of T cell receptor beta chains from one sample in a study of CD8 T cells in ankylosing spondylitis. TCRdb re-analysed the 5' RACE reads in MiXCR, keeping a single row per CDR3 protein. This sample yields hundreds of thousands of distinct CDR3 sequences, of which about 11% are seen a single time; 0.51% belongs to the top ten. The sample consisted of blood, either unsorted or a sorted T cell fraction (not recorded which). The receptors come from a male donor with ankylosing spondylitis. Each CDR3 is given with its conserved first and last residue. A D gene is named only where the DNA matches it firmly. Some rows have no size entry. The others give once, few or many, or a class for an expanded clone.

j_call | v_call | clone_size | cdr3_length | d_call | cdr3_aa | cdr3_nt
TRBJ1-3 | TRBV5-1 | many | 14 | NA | CASSFDGSGNTIYF | TGCGCCAGCAGCTTCGACGGCTCTGGAAACACCATATATTTT
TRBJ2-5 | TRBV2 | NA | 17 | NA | CASSTKTTGIGQETQYF | TGTGCCAGCAGTACCAAAACCACCGGGATCGGGCAAGAGACCCAGTACTTC
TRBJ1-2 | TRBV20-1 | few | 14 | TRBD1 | CSARPGQGNYGYTF | TGCAGTGCTAGGCCGGGACAGGGGAACTATGGCTACACCTTC
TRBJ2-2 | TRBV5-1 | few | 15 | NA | CASSLLQPNTGELFF | TGCGCCAGCAGCTTGTTACAGCCGAACACCGGGGAGCTGTTTTTT
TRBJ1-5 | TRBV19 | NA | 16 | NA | CASSIEELFSNQPQHF | TGTGCCAGTAGTATAGAAGAGCTATTCAGCAATCAGCCCCAGCATTTT
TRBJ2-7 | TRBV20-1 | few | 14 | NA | CSARVGGTGGEQYF | TGCAGTGCCAGAGTTGGTGGTACAGGCGGGGAGCAGTACTTC
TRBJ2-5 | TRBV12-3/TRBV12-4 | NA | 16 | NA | CASSPGPGLPSETQYF | TGTGCCAGCAGCCCAGGCCCGGGACTCCCTTCGGAGACCCAGTACTTC
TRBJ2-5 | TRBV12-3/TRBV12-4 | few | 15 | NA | CASSRDVYSQETQYF | TGTGCCAGCAGTCGGGACGTCTACTCTCAAGAGACCCAGTACTTC
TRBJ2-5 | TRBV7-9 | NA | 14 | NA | CASSLQSVSATQYF | TGTGCCAGCAGCTTACAATCGGTCTCGGCGACCCAGTACTTC
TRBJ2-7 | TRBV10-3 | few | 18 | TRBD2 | CAISATPLLLAGKSEQYF | TGTGCCATCAGTGCTACACCGCTCTTACTAGCGGGGAAGAGCGAGCAGTACTTC
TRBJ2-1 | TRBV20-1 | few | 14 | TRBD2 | CSAMTSGGHNEQFF | TGCAGTGCTATGACTAGCGGGGGCCACAATGAGCAGTTCTTC
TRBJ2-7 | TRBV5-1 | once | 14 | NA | CASSLEFWPGVQYF | TGCGCCAGCAGCTTGGAGTTTTGGCCTGGAGTTCAATACTTC
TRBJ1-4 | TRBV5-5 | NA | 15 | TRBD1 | CASSLDGTGDEKLFF | TGTGCCAGCAGCTTGGATGGGACAGGGGATGAAAAACTGTTTTTT
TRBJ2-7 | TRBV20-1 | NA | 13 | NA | CSAPARVVYEQYF | TGCAGTGCTCCGGCAAGAGTGGTCTACGAGCAGTACTTC
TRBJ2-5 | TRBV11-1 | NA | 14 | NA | CASSLISVQETQYF | TGTGCCAGCAGCTTAATATCGGTTCAAGAGACCCAGTACTTC
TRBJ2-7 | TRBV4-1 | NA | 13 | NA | CASSFRDNHEQYF | TGCGCCAGCAGCTTTCGGGACAACCACGAGCAGTACTTC
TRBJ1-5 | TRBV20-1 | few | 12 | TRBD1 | CGTGGAGQPQHF | TGCGGGACAGGGGGCGCGGGACAGCCCCAGCATTTT
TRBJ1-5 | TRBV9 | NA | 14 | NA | CASSVDGTYQPQHF | TGTGCCAGCAGCGTAGATGGCACCTATCAGCCCCAGCATTTT
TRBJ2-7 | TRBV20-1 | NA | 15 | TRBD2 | CSARDRLAGSYEQYF | TGCAGTGCTAGAGATCGTCTAGCGGGGTCCTACGAGCAGTACTTC
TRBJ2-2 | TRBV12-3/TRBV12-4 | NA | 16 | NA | CASSDGGQTNTGELFF | TGTGCCAGCAGTGATGGAGGACAAACGAACACCGGGGAGCTGTTTTTT
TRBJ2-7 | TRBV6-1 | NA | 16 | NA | CASTTLGASGTYEQYF | TGTGCCAGCACTACCTTGGGGGCTAGCGGTACCTACGAGCAGTACTTC
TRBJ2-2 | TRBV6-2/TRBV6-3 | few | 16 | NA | CASSNPLGRGTGELFF | TGTGCCAGCAGTAACCCGCTCGGGAGAGGCACCGGGGAGCTGTTTTTT
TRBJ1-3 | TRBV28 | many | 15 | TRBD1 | CASSRQGYAGNTIYF | TGTGCCAGCAGTCGACAGGGGTATGCTGGAAACACCATATATTTT
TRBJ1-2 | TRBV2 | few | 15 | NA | CATPETSTDSYGYTF | TGTGCCACCCCAGAGACTTCAACCGATTCCTATGGCTACACCTTC
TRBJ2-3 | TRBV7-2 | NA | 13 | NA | CASSFRLRDTQYF | TGTGCCAGCAGTTTTCGACTCCGGGATACGCAGTATTTT
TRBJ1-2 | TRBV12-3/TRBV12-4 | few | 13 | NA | CASSLPYSGGYTF | TGTGCCAGCAGTTTACCCTACAGTGGCGGCTACACCTTC
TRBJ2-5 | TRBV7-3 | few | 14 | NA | CASSFFSGQETQYF | TGTGCCAGCAGCTTCTTTTCAGGCCAAGAGACCCAGTACTTC